The rows below give T cell receptor beta chains drawn from one sample of a study of monozygotic twins with inflammatory bowel disease. TCRdb reworked the 5' RACE reads into one entry per CDR3 protein, no DNA. Here the sample table reports approximately 330,000 distinct CDR3 sequences. Sequenced: blood. The receptors were sampled from a human donor with ulcerative colitis or Crohn's disease, or a healthy co-twin of an affected twin (not recorded which). Both conserved end residues are part of each CDR3. Fields, in order: J gene, V gene, CDR3 protein.

J gene: TRBJ2-1
V gene: TRBV6-1
CDR3 protein: CASSEWQGDNEQFF

J gene: TRBJ2-1
V gene: TRBV5-1
CDR3 protein: CASSLEQASYNEQFF

J gene: TRBJ2-3
V gene: TRBV29-1
CDR3 protein: CSVEFPDREPSTDTQYF

J gene: TRBJ2-3
V gene: TRBV25-1
CDR3 protein: CASSPLGRTSTDTQYF

J gene: TRBJ1-2
V gene: TRBV14
CDR3 protein: CASSQTFRGYYGYTF

J gene: TRBJ2-5
V gene: TRBV9
CDR3 protein: CASSALLSGEGRETQYF

J gene: TRBJ2-3
V gene: TRBV12-3/TRBV12-4
CDR3 protein: CASSFRKGTDTQYF

J gene: TRBJ2-2
V gene: TRBV6-1
CDR3 protein: CASRQGVVAEGTGELFF

J gene: TRBJ2-3
V gene: TRBV7-9
CDR3 protein: CASSLISDTQYF

J gene: TRBJ2-3
V gene: TRBV12-3/TRBV12-4
CDR3 protein: CASTLGGDRLHRPTYTQYF

J gene: TRBJ2-2
V gene: TRBV9
CDR3 protein: CASRTGTGELFF

J gene: TRBJ2-3
V gene: TRBV3-1
CDR3 protein: CASSSSSGWSTDTQYF

J gene: TRBJ2-3
V gene: TRBV5-1
CDR3 protein: CASSPTASTDTQYF

J gene: TRBJ1-1
V gene: TRBV28
CDR3 protein: CASSPVGDRGIGAFF

J gene: TRBJ2-1
V gene: TRBV5-5
CDR3 protein: CASSFSGSPYNEQFF

J gene: TRBJ2-1
V gene: TRBV7-9
CDR3 protein: CASSQLAGANEQFF

J gene: TRBJ2-6
V gene: TRBV5-1
CDR3 protein: CASSAQATGANVLTF

J gene: TRBJ2-1
V gene: TRBV20-1
CDR3 protein: CSAQRVSGRGTDEQFF

J gene: TRBJ2-1
V gene: TRBV20-1
CDR3 protein: CSAGPGLASHNEQFF

J gene: TRBJ2-1
V gene: TRBV6-4
CDR3 protein: CASSSGVVNEQFF

J gene: TRBJ2-3
V gene: TRBV29-1
CDR3 protein: CSVEVGGADTQYF

J gene: TRBJ2-3
V gene: TRBV29-1
CDR3 protein: CSARDLSVDTQYF

J gene: TRBJ2-1
V gene: TRBV7-9
CDR3 protein: CASSLSGRVFNEQFF

J gene: TRBJ2-7
V gene: TRBV28
CDR3 protein: CASSPGGTIYEQYF

J gene: TRBJ2-7
V gene: TRBV11-2
CDR3 protein: CASSFASGSSHSAQYF

J gene: TRBJ2-7
V gene: TRBV28
CDR3 protein: CASSQGSGPAEQYF

J gene: TRBJ2-7
V gene: TRBV4-1
CDR3 protein: CASSLSRSGESYEQYF

J gene: TRBJ1-5
V gene: TRBV6-5
CDR3 protein: CASSYAVPGILQPQHF

J gene: TRBJ2-5
V gene: TRBV12-3/TRBV12-4
CDR3 protein: CASSLYEWRGKETQYF

J gene: TRBJ2-3
V gene: TRBV7-3
CDR3 protein: CASSKGTGTDTQYF

J gene: TRBJ1-4
V gene: TRBV9
CDR3 protein: CASSADSFNEKLFF

J gene: TRBJ1-1
V gene: TRBV5-4
CDR3 protein: CASSSRHTGRGTEAFF

J gene: TRBJ2-7
V gene: TRBV29-1
CDR3 protein: CSVEGQHYEQYF

J gene: TRBJ2-3
V gene: TRBV7-3
CDR3 protein: CASSLGFSTDTQYF

J gene: TRBJ2-7
V gene: TRBV12-3/TRBV12-4
CDR3 protein: CASSRTLFQGDGWYEQYF

J gene: TRBJ2-7
V gene: TRBV28
CDR3 protein: CASSATGAQYF

J gene: TRBJ1-1
V gene: TRBV5-4
CDR3 protein: CASSPGTGGLNTEAFF

J gene: TRBJ2-3
V gene: TRBV4-3
CDR3 protein: CASSQDQGTSSTDTQYF

J gene: TRBJ2-1
V gene: TRBV28
CDR3 protein: CASSLPGRADEQFF

J gene: TRBJ2-3
V gene: TRBV20-1
CDR3 protein: CSAHRTGRQDTQYF

J gene: TRBJ1-3
V gene: TRBV20-1
CDR3 protein: CSVGGGNTIYF

J gene: TRBJ1-5
V gene: TRBV6-6
CDR3 protein: CASSYPVQPQHF

J gene: TRBJ2-1
V gene: TRBV28
CDR3 protein: CASSFKTGPFF

J gene: TRBJ2-5
V gene: TRBV10-3
CDR3 protein: CAIALEGAQETQYF

J gene: TRBJ2-2
V gene: TRBV20-1
CDR3 protein: CSGEKLAGMFTGELFF

J gene: TRBJ2-7
V gene: TRBV4-1
CDR3 protein: CASSQDGDRVYEQYF

J gene: TRBJ2-7
V gene: TRBV27
CDR3 protein: CASSSGTGLNYEQYF

J gene: TRBJ2-7
V gene: TRBV5-1
CDR3 protein: CASSPPRDTGGDEQYF

J gene: TRBJ2-5
V gene: TRBV28
CDR3 protein: CASSWGQNQETQYF

J gene: TRBJ1-5
V gene: TRBV30
CDR3 protein: CAWSVRGSYSNQPQHF

J gene: TRBJ1-1
V gene: TRBV12-3/TRBV12-4
CDR3 protein: CASSNPVGNTEAFF

J gene: TRBJ2-7
V gene: TRBV10-3
CDR3 protein: CAIRDPISYEQYF

J gene: TRBJ1-5
V gene: TRBV11-2
CDR3 protein: CASSLGLGQPQHF